Listed below are T cell receptor beta chains from one sample, sequenced in a study of Graves' ophthalmopathy and Graves' hyperthyroidism. TCRdb independently ran MiXCR on the multiplex PCR reads; one entry per CDR3 protein. The repertoire includes 1 million to 1.3 million distinct CDR3 sequences, roughly 35% of them detected once, and around 10% sits in the top ten. Sequenced input: peripheral blood or thyroid tissue (not recorded which). The receptors were gathered from an adult man with Graves' hyperthyroidism. Each CDR3 is given with its conserved first and last residue. A D gene is named only where the DNA matches it firmly. Rows give clone size only sometimes, using once, few, many, or a class for an expanded clone.

size: NA; D: TRBD1; V: TRBV18; J: TRBJ1-1; CDR3: CASSLDREPFF; DNA: TGTGCCAGCTCACTCGACAGGGAGCCCTTTTTT
size: NA; D: NA; V: TRBV10-1; J: TRBJ2-5; CDR3: CASSQPTLSQETQYF; DNA: TGTGCCAGCAGCCAGCCGACTTTATCCCAAGAGACCCAGTACTTC
size: many; D: NA; V: TRBV10-3; J: TRBJ1-3; CDR3: CAASSLEGSSGNTIYF; DNA: TGTGCCGCATCAAGCTTGGAGGGGAGCTCTGGAAACACCATATATTTT
size: many; D: TRBD1; V: TRBV9; J: TRBJ1-1; CDR3: CASGTGTEAFF; DNA: TGTGCCAGCGGGACAGGCACTGAAGCTTTCTTT
size: NA; D: TRBD1; V: TRBV6-5; J: TRBJ1-6; CDR3: CASTVRTGMRNSPLHF; DNA: TGTGCCAGCACTGTACGGACAGGGATGCGTAATTCACCCCTCCACTTT
size: few; D: NA; V: TRBV19; J: TRBJ2-2; CDR3: CASTNDRGRVVTGELFF; DNA: TGTGCCAGTACCAATGACCGGGGACGAGTTGTCACCGGGGAGCTGTTTTTT
size: NA; D: NA; V: TRBV7-9; J: TRBJ2-7; CDR3: CASRLGWGSYEQYF; DNA: TGTGCCAGCAGACTAGGCTGGGGCTCCTACGAGCAGTACTTC
size: NA; D: NA; V: TRBV12-3/TRBV12-4; J: TRBJ2-5; CDR3: CASTQIPGVQETQYF; DNA: TGTGCCAGCACCCAAATTCCGGGGGTCCAGGAGACCCAGTACTTC
size: NA; D: NA; V: TRBV15; J: TRBJ1-5; CDR3: CATSRDLGGQPQHF; DNA: TGTGCCACCAGCAGAGATCTCGGCGGTCAGCCCCAGCATTTT
size: NA; D: NA; V: TRBV4-2; J: TRBJ1-4; CDR3: CASSRGSSTNEKLFF; DNA: TGTGCCAGCAGCCGCGGTTCGAGCACTAATGAAAAACTGTTTTTT
size: NA; D: TRBD1; V: TRBV25-1; J: TRBJ1-6; CDR3: CASRQTGNNSPLHF; DNA: TGTGCCAGCAGGCAGACAGGGAATAATTCACCCCTCCACTTT
size: once; D: NA; V: TRBV7-9; J: TRBJ2-7; CDR3: CASSLGTGIYVQYF; DNA: TGTGCCAGCAGCTTAGGTACAGGAATCTACGTGCAGTACTTC
size: NA; D: TRBD1; V: TRBV15; J: TRBJ1-2; CDR3: CATSRDRLSSGNTF; DNA: TGTGCCACCAGCAGGGACAGGCTGAGCTCTGGAAACACCTTC
size: few; D: NA; V: TRBV15; J: TRBJ2-7; CDR3: CATGGGRILRQYF; DNA: TGTGCCACCGGAGGAGGGCGAATACTTAGGCAGTACTTC
size: NA; D: NA; V: TRBV7-9; J: TRBJ1-2; CDR3: CASSTGPVVGYTF; DNA: TGTGCCAGCTCGACAGGACCGGTCGTGGGCTACACCTTC
size: once; D: TRBD1; V: TRBV20-1; J: TRBJ1-5; CDR3: CSARDFGTGNDQPQHF; DNA: TGCAGTGCTAGAGATTTCGGGACAGGGAACGATCAGCCCCAGCATTTT
size: many; D: NA; V: TRBV7-2; J: TRBJ2-7; CDR3: CASSLSGNPLEQYF; DNA: TGTGCCAGCAGCTTATCCGGGAACCCCCTCGAGCAGTACTTC
size: many; D: NA; V: TRBV10-3; J: TRBJ2-7; CDR3: CAISRQTYEQYF; DNA: TGTGCCATCAGCCGACAGACCTACGAGCAGTACTTC
size: many; D: NA; V: TRBV12-3/TRBV12-4; J: TRBJ1-1; CDR3: CASNRWRENTEAFF; DNA: TGTGCCAGCAATAGATGGAGGGAGAACACTGAAGCTTTCTTT
size: NA; D: NA; V: TRBV29-1; J: TRBJ1-3; CDR3: CSVEDRGVGNTIYF; DNA: TGCAGCGTTGAAGATCGAGGGGTTGGAAACACCATATATTTT
size: many; D: TRBD1; V: TRBV11-2; J: TRBJ1-5; CDR3: CASSSGTGNQPQHF; DNA: TGTGCCAGCAGCTCCGGGACAGGCAATCAGCCCCAGCATTTT
size: few; D: TRBD1; V: TRBV10-2; J: TRBJ2-7; CDR3: CASNPGQGYEQYF; DNA: TGCGCCAGCAATCCGGGACAGGGTTACGAGCAGTACTTC
size: NA; D: NA; V: TRBV7-2; J: TRBJ2-2; CDR3: CASSSKTTGNTGELFF; DNA: TGTGCCAGCAGCTCCAAAACGACAGGGAACACCGGGGAGCTGTTTTTT
size: few; D: TRBD1; V: TRBV5-8; J: TRBJ2-5; CDR3: CASVDRAHQETQYF; DNA: TGTGCCAGCGTGGACAGGGCCCACCAAGAGACCCAGTACTTC
size: NA; D: TRBD1; V: TRBV6-6; J: TRBJ1-5; CDR3: CASIMDRAQPQHF; DNA: TGTGCCAGCATCATGGACAGGGCCCAGCCCCAGCATTTT
size: many; D: TRBD1; V: TRBV7-9; J: TRBJ1-2; CDR3: CASSTLGTGRYGYTF; DNA: TGTGCCAGCAGTACCCTTGGGACAGGGCGATATGGCTACACCTTC
size: NA; D: NA; V: TRBV10-2; J: TRBJ1-4; CDR3: CATNPRGIKGEKLFF; DNA: TGCGCCACCAACCCTCGAGGCATAAAAGGGGAAAAACTGTTTTTT
size: many; D: TRBD2; V: TRBV6-1; J: TRBJ2-7; CDR3: CASRNPGTTYEQYF; DNA: TGTGCCAGCAGGAACCCCGGGACTACCTACGAGCAGTACTTC
size: many; D: NA; V: TRBV12-3/TRBV12-4; J: TRBJ2-7; CDR3: CASSLWLREQYF; DNA: TGTGCCAGCAGTTTGTGGTTGCGAGAGCAGTACTTC
size: NA; D: NA; V: TRBV5-1; J: TRBJ2-2; CDR3: CASSLAGTGRRELFF; DNA: TGCGCCAGCAGCTTGGCCGGTACAGGCCGGCGGGAGCTGTTTTTT
size: many; D: NA; V: TRBV15; J: TRBJ1-2; CDR3: CATSRTGVDYGYTF; DNA: TGTGCCACCAGCAGGACCGGAGTGGACTATGGCTACACCTTC
size: many; D: TRBD1; V: TRBV7-2; J: TRBJ2-2; CDR3: CASSQRDRALWGELFF; DNA: TGTGCCAGCAGCCAACGGGACAGGGCTTTATGGGGGGAGCTGTTTTTT
size: NA; D: NA; V: TRBV9; J: TRBJ2-2; CDR3: CASSVEAGVAGELFF; DNA: TGTGCCAGCAGCGTAGAGGCAGGGGTAGCCGGGGAGCTGTTTTTT
size: NA; D: NA; V: TRBV10-3; J: TRBJ1-2; CDR3: CAIRTEFNYGYTF; DNA: TGTGCCATCAGGACCGAGTTTAACTATGGCTACACCTTC
size: NA; D: NA; V: TRBV2; J: TRBJ2-1; CDR3: CASSDAGFGYNEQFF; DNA: TGTGCCAGCAGTGACGCGGGGTTCGGCTACAATGAGCAGTTCTTC
size: NA; D: NA; V: TRBV7-9; J: TRBJ1-1; CDR3: CASNSLIWQGISGTEAFF; DNA: TGTGCCAGCAACTCTCTCATATGGCAGGGGATTTCGGGCACTGAAGCTTTCTTT
size: many; D: NA; V: TRBV6-6; J: TRBJ2-2; CDR3: CASGPRETGELFF; DNA: TGTGCCAGCGGCCCCCGCGAGACCGGGGAGCTGTTTTTT